Below are 25 T cell receptor beta chains sequenced from a single sample in a study of T cell clonality in common variable immunodeficiency. General study findings and limits: In common variable immunodeficiency, TCR beta chains reportedly carried fewer deletions and N-nucleotide insertions.

These TCRs' antigens remain unknown. Sequencing was performed with immunoSEQ multiplex PCR; in TCRdb, only in-frame clones are kept and a portion is missing. Observed in the sample are 15,000 to 20,000 clones, none of them singletons. The sequenced material came from peripheral blood mononuclear cells. These receptors were collected from a human donor with common variable immunodeficiency.

The table lists this clone with a few counts. Read data end 3 residues before the CDR3 end; the end is taken from the germline J gene. The V call is TRBV7-9, the J call TRBJ2-5; D perhaps matches TRBD2 (5 bases). The length of the CDR3 is 15 residues. V was pared by 5 bases and J by 2 bases, with 15 bases between. The V gene's germline CDR1 is SEHNR and CDR2 FQNEAQ (reference sequence). The sequenced CDR3 bases are TGTGCCAGCAGCCCCCCCTTCCGAGGGCAAGAGACC. It codes for CASSPPFRGQET. The entire CDR3 protein reads CASSPPFRGQETQYF.

This clone was found many times. The CDR3 extends 3 residues past the end of the read, so its final part is completed from the germline J gene. The chain employs TRBV20-1 and TRBJ2-1, with 11 bases aligning to TRBD2. This CDR3 contains 15 residues. With 1 base clipped from V and 5 bases from J, the junction kept 4 bases outside the gene matches. Germline V CDR1 and CDR2: DFQATT, SNEGSKA (reference sequence). The CDR3 here is CSARVLAGGDNEQFF. CDR3 DNA, as far as it was read: TGCAGTGCTAGAGTATTAGCGGGAGGGGACAATGAG.

This clone turned up a few times. The CDR3 is cut off 3 residues early in the read; its end comes from the germline J gene. The chain links TRBV20-1 to TRBJ2-5, with D maybe TRBD2 (6 bases). Germline CDR1 and CDR2: DFQATT and SNEGSKA (reference sequence). The CDR3 length is 15 residues. V was trimmed by 3 bases and J by 1 base, leaving 15 bases between them. The CDR3 spells CSASYFGGFQETQYF. The sequenced part of the CDR3 DNA is TGCAGTGCTAGCTATTTCGGGGGATTCCAAGAGACC.

Only a few counts were recorded for this clone. The read gets to within 3 residues of the CDR3 end, and the germline J gene fills in the rest. The gene calls are TRBV2 and TRBJ2-2; a weak D match, TRBD1 (5 bases). The V gene's germline CDR1 is SNHLY and CDR2 FYNNEI. The CDR3 totals 16 residues. V was pared by 7 bases and J by 3 bases, with 18 bases between. The CDR3 loop is CASTSPGYSYTGELFF. Partial CDR3 DNA: TGTGCCAGCACCAGTCCAGGGTATAGCTACACCGGGGAG.

This clone was seen more than once but under ten times. The read ends 3 residues before the CDR3 terminus; that terminus is restored from the germline J gene. The rearrangement uses TRBV7-9 and TRBJ2-1, with TRBD2 as a possible D gene (5 bases). The germline gives CDR1 SEHNR, CDR2 FQNEAQ (reference sequence). V was pared by 5 bases and J by 6 bases, with 8 bases between. There are 12 residues in the CDR3. CDR3 region: CASSREGNEQFF. Partial CDR3 DNA: TGTGCCAGCAGCCGAGAGGGCAATGAG.

This clone was observed a handful of times. The read comes to an end 3 residues before the CDR3 does, leaving the germline J gene to fill in the end. The J gene is TRBJ2-3, the V gene TRBV7-3; 11 positions match TRBD2. The junction had 5 bases not matched to a gene; V was cut back by 4 bases and J by 2 bases. Germline values: CDR1 SGHTA, CDR2 FQGTGA. This CDR3 comprises 16 residues. The CDR3 loop reads CASSSGTSGFTDTQYF. The DNA read from the CDR3 is TGTGCCAGCAGCTCGGGGACTAGCGGATTCACAGATACG.

This clone was recorded a few times. The CDR3 end lies 3 residues beyond the end of the read and is filled in from the germline J gene. V is TRBV19 and J is TRBJ2-7; D might be TRBD2 (6 bases). V shed 3 bases and J shed 6 bases, with 12 bases lying between them. The CDR3 extends over 13 amino acids. Germline V gene sequence: CDR1 LNHDA, CDR2 SQIVND (reference sequence). The CDR3 sequence is CASSIAPSVEQYF. CDR3 DNA (partial): TGTGCCAGTAGTATCGCTCCTAGCGTCGAG. The complete variable domain, with remaining parts taken from reference TRBV19 and TRBJ2-7, reads DGGITQSPKYLFRKEGQNVTLSCEQNLNHDAMYWYRQDPGQGLRLIYYSQIVNDFQKGDIAEGYSVSREKKESFPLTVTSAQKNPTAFYLCASSIAPSVEQYFGPGTRLTVT.

This clone was observed a handful of times. Read coverage stops 3 residues before the CDR3 terminus; the germline J gene supplies the remainder. This chain uses TRBV7-9 with TRBJ1-2, with D hard to call. Per the germline V gene, CDR1 is SEHNR and CDR2 is FQNEAQ (reference sequence). The CDR3 is 13 amino acids. V shed 5 bases and J shed 5 bases, with 12 bases lying between them. Incomplete CDR3 DNA: TGTGCCAGCAGCCCAGGAGCTTATTATGGC. Translation gives CASSPGAYYG. The complete CDR3 sequence is CASSPGAYYGYTF. Full variable domain (remainder filled in from reference TRBV7-9 and TRBJ1-2): DTGVSQNPRHKITKRGQNVTFRCDPISEHNRLYWYRQTLGQGPEFLTYFQNEAQLEKSRLLSDRFSAERPKGSFSTLEIQRTEQGDSAMYLCASSPGAYYGYTFGSGTRLTVV.

This clone was seen many times. The CDR3 end falls 3 residues outside the read, so it is completed with the germline J gene. The J gene is TRBJ2-3, the V gene TRBV7-2; 12 positions agree with TRBD2. CDR3 length equals 15 residues. Germline V gives CDR1 SGHTA, CDR2 FQGNSA. CDR3 amino acids: CASSLSTSGGHPQYF. The CDR3 DNA, read in part, is TGTGCCAGCAGCTTAAGTACTAGCGGGGGGCACCCG.

This clone appeared many times. From the germline J gene comes the end of the CDR3, since the read stops 3 residues before it. The chain employs TRBV30 and TRBJ2-3; 12 bases map to TRBD2. With V trimmed by 1 base and J by 1 base, 21 bases remained unmatched. Looked up from germline, CDR1 is GTSNPN and CDR2 is SVGIG (reference sequence). The CDR3 runs 22 residues. CDR3 sequence: CAWSGPKRLAGGVGEGTDTQYF. Partial CDR3 DNA: TGTGCCTGGAGTGGCCCCAAGCGGCTAGCGGGGGGGGTGGGGGAAGGCACAGATACG.

This clone was observed many times. The read ends 3 residues early relative to the CDR3; the germline J gene fills the gap. The V gene is TRBV18, the J gene TRBJ1-2, with 8 nucleotides matching TRBD1. Germline V lookup: CDR1 KGHSH, CDR2 LQKENI. The CDR3 consists of 13 residues. This CDR3 reads CASSPPTGVGYTF. Partial CDR3 DNA: TGTGCCAGCTCACCCCCGACAGGGGTCGGC.

This clone was seen many times. CDR3 DNA (partial): TGTGCCAGTAGTGTAAGACTAGCGGGCCCAACAGATACG. Translated: CASSVRLAGPTDT. In full, the CDR3 reads CASSVRLAGPTDTQYF. This rearrangement joins TRBV19 to TRBJ2-3, with 10 positions matching TRBD2. The sequence runs out 3 residues before the end of the CDR3; the remainder is reconstructed from the germline J gene. Trimming cost V 5 bases and J 3 bases; bases outside gene matches: 8. CDR1 is LNHDA and CDR2 is SQIVND in the germline V gene (reference sequence). The CDR3 loop spans 16 amino acids.

As concerns this clone: The CDR3 goes on 3 residues after the read ends, and that part is filled in from the germline J gene. The chain links TRBV2 to TRBJ2-7; D gene uncertain. Germline V CDR1 and CDR2: SNHLY, FYNNEI. The CDR3 sequence is 13 residues long. V was cut by 6 bases and J by 5 bases, with 14 bases left in between. The CDR3 is CASRGDRWDEQYF. Incomplete CDR3 DNA: TGTGCCAGCAGGGGCGACCGGTGGGACGAG.

This clone has at least ten counts. Read coverage stops 3 residues before the CDR3 terminus; the germline J gene supplies the remainder. V and J are TRBV12-3 or TRBV12-4 and TRBJ2-1; 9 nucleotides line up with TRBD2. Trimming took 5 bases from V and 8 from J; bases not matched to a gene: 4. This CDR3 is built from 13 residues. The part of the CDR3 DNA that was read is TGTGCCAGCAGTGATAGCGGGAGCTATGAG. This gives the protein CASSDSGSYE. In full, the CDR3 is CASSDSGSYEQFF.

The sequenced part of the CDR3 DNA is TGTGCCAGCAGCCCCAACAGGGTCTATGGC. This encodes CASSPNRVYG. The whole CDR3 protein reads CASSPNRVYGYTF. This rearrangement joins TRBV11-3 to TRBJ1-2, with a possible D match to TRBD1 (6 bases). The CDR3 end is not reached by the read, which stops 3 residues before it; the germline J gene fills it in. The CDR3 contains 13 residues. Germline-derived CDR1 and CDR2 are SGHNT and YENEEA. Trimming shortened V by 5 bases and J by 4 bases, and 11 bases separated the two germline ends.

Points on this clone: From the germline J gene comes the end of the CDR3, since the read stops 3 residues before it. The J gene is TRBJ1-3, the V gene TRBV20-1, with 7 bases lining up with TRBD1. There are 15 residues in the CDR3. CDR1 and CDR2 from the germline V gene are DFQATT and SNEGSKA (reference sequence). Losses at the gene ends were 0 bases for V and 4 bases for J; bases not matched to a gene: 6. The DNA read from the CDR3 is TGCAGTGCTAGAGATATCGGGACAGCAGGAAACACC. Encoded protein: CSARDIGTAGNT. The complete CDR3 reads CSARDIGTAGNTIYF.

The sample holds many counts of this clone. Read sequence stops 3 residues before the CDR3 end, and the germline J gene provides the missing end. This chain connects TRBV7-3 to TRBJ1-2; D gene ambiguous. The CDR3 length is 15 residues. CDR1 and CDR2 from the germline V gene are SGHTA and FQGTGA. Partial CDR3 DNA: TGTGCCAGCAGCCCAAGGAGCGGTCAGGTCGTGGGC. Protein sequence: CASSPRSGQVVG. The CDR3, in full, reads CASSPRSGQVVGYTF. Looking up the rest from reference TRBV7-3 and TRBJ1-2 gives the full variable domain: GAGVSQTPSNKVTEKGKYVELRCDPISGHTALYWYRQSLGQGPEFLIYFQGTGAADDSGLPNDRFFAVRPEGSVSTLKIQRTERGDSAVYLCASSPRSGQVVGYTFGSGTRLTVV.

A word on this clone: The read ends 3 residues shy of where the CDR3 ends; the end is completed using the germline J gene. The chain employs TRBV11-2 and TRBJ1-6; 8 positions match TRBD1. The CDR3 contains 12 residues. Germline lookup yields CDR1 SGHAT and CDR2 FQNNGV. CDR3 region: CASSRTGSPLHF. The CDR3 DNA, read in part, is TGTGCCAGCAGCAGGACAGGGAGCCCC.

Many counts were recorded for this clone. The CDR3 is cut off 3 residues early in the read; its end comes from the germline J gene. The chain recombines TRBV11-2 with TRBJ1-1, with no clear D. The CDR3 spans 14 residues. Per the germline V gene, CDR1 is SGHAT and CDR2 is FQNNGV. V lost 5 bases and J 6 bases, leaving 16 bases between the germline ends. CDR3 DNA (partial): TGTGCCAGCAGCCCAGACCCAAAGCGAGCTGAA. Amino acids: CASSPDPKRAE. The CDR3, in full, reads CASSPDPKRAEAFF.

Concerning this clone: The read comes to an end 3 residues before the CDR3 does, leaving the germline J gene to fill in the end. This chain links TRBV19 with TRBJ2-3; D is unclear. The CDR3 has 15 amino acids. CDR1 and CDR2 from the germline V gene are LNHDA and SQIVND (reference sequence). V lost 4 bases and J 2 bases, leaving 13 bases between the germline ends. The part of the CDR3 DNA that was read is TGTGCCAGTAGTAGAAGCTCCCCACCCACAGATACG. Encoded protein: CASSRSSPPTDT. The complete CDR3 sequence is CASSRSSPPTDTQYF.

The sample holds a few counts of this clone. Coverage ceases 3 residues before the CDR3 finishes, and the germline J gene fills in the end. The genes are TRBV7-2 and TRBJ2-3; D may be TRBD1 (5 bases). The germline V and J ends were trimmed by 4 bases and 0 bases, with 11 bases remaining between them. This CDR3 is built from 15 residues. Germline V gene sequence: CDR1 SGHTA, CDR2 FQGNSA. CDR3 protein: CASSSITGSTDTQYF. CDR3 DNA, as far as it was read: TGTGCCAGCAGCTCAATTACAGGTAGCACAGATACG.

As to this clone: Coverage ceases 3 residues before the CDR3 finishes, and the germline J gene fills in the end. The V call is TRBV6-2 or TRBV6-3, the J call TRBJ1-2; unclear D gene. Germline V CDR1 and CDR2: MNHEY, SVGEGT. This CDR3 is built from 13 residues. V was clipped by 8 bases and J by 3 bases, with 13 bases between them. Incomplete CDR3 DNA: TGTGCCAGCCGACTCGACCCCCACTATGGC. It encodes CASRLDPHYG. The whole CDR3 protein is CASRLDPHYGYTF.

This clone was detected a few times. The read comes to an end 3 residues before the CDR3 does, leaving the germline J gene to fill in the end. This chain connects TRBV6-1 to TRBJ1-1; 10 positions match TRBD1. The CDR3 totals 14 residues. Germline CDR1 reads MNHNS; CDR2 reads SASEGT. CDR3 residues: CASSGRDRGRKAFF. The sequenced part of the CDR3 DNA is TGTGCCAGCAGTGGGCGGGACAGGGGCCGCAAA.

Points on this clone: The CDR3 extends 3 residues past the end of the read, so its final part is completed from the germline J gene. V is TRBV5-1 and J is TRBJ2-5; D possibly corresponds to TRBD1 (5 bases). V was cut by 1 base and J by 3 bases, with 10 bases left in between. The CDR3 spans 14 residues. Germline CDR1 and CDR2: SGHRS and YFSETQ. This CDR3 reads CASSLFGREETQYF. Incomplete CDR3 DNA: TGCGCCAGCAGCTTGTTTGGCAGGGAAGAGACC.

This clone occurred many times. The read gets to within 3 residues of the CDR3 end, and the germline J gene fills in the rest. V usage is TRBV20-1 and J usage is TRBJ2-7, with 9 bases lining up with TRBD1. The CDR3 is made up of 15 amino acids. J gave up 1 base and V 3 bases, and 7 bases lay outside the gene matches. CDR1 and CDR2 (germline): DFQATT, SNEGSKA (reference sequence). CDR3 DNA (partial): TGCAGTGCTAGCCGGGCCGGGACAGGGTCCTACGAG. It codes for CSASRAGTGSYE. The CDR3 in full is CSASRAGTGSYEQYF.